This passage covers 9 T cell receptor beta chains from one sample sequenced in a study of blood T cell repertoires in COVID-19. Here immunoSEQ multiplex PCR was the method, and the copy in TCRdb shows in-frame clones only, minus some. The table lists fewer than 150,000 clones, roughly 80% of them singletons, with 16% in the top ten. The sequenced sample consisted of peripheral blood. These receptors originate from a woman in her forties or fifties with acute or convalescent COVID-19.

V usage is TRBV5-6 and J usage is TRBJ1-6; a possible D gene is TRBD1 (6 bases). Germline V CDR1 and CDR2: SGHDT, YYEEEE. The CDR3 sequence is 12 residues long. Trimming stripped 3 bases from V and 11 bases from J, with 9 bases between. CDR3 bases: TGTGCCAGCAGCTACAGGGTACCACCCCTCCACTTT. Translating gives CASSYRVPPLHF. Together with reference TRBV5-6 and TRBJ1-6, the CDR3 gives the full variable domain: DAGVTQSPTHLIKTRGQQVTLRCSPKSGHDTVSWYQQALGQGPQFIFQYYEEEERQRGNFPDRFSGHQFPNYSSELNVNALLLGDSALYLCASSYRVPPLHFGNGTRLTVT.

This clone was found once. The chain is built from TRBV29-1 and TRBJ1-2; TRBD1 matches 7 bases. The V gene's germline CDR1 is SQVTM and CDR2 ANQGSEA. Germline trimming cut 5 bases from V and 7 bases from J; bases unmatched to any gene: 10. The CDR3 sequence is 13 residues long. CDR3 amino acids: CSVPLRGHFGYTF. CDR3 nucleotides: TGCAGCGTTCCTCTGAGGGGGCATTTTGGCTACACCTTC. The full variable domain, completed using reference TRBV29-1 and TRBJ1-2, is SAVISQKPSRDICQRGTSLTIQCQVDSQVTMMFWYRQQPGQSLTLIATANQGSEATYESGFVIDKFPISRPNLTFSTLTVSNMSPEDSSIYLCSVPLRGHFGYTFGSGTRLTVV.

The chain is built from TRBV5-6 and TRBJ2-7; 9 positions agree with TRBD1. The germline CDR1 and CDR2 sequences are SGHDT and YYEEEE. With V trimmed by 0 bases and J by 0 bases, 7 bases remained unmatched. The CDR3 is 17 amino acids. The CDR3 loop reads CASSLGFGTGSSYEQYF. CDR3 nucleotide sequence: TGTGCCAGCAGCTTGGGCTTCGGGACAGGGAGCTCCTACGAGCAGTACTTC.

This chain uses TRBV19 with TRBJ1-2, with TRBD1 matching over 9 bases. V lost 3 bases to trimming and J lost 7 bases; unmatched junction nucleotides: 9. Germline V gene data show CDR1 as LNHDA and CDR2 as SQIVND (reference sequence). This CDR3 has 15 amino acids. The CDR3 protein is CASSIQGTGSGGYTF. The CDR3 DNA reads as TGTGCCAGTAGTATTCAGGGGACAGGGTCTGGTGGCTACACCTTC.

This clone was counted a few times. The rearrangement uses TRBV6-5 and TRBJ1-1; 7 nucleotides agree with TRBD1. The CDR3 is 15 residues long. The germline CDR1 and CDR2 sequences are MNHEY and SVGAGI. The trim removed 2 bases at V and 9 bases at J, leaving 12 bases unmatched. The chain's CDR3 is CASSYGQPGQKKAFF. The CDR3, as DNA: TGTGCCAGCAGTTACGGGCAACCGGGACAGAAAAAAGCTTTCTTT.

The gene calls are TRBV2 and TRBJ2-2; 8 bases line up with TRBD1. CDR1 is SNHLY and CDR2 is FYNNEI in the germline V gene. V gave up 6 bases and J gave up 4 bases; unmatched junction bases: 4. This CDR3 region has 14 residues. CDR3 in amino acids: CASSVGQGTGELFF. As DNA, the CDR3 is TGTGCCAGCAGCGTCGGACAGGGCACCGGGGAGCTGTTTTTT.

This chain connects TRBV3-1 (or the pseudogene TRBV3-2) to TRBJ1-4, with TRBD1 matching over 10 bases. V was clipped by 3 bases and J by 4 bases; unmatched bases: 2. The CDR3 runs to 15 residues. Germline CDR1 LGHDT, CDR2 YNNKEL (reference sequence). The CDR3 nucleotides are TGTGCCAGCAGCCACCGGACAGGGGGTAATGAAAAACTGTTTTTT. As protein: CASSHRTGGNEKLFF.

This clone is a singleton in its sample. The CDR3 DNA reads as TGTGCCAGCAGTGCTGGGAGGGGGGCTGGAAACACCATATATTTT. It yields the protein CASSAGRGAGNTIYF. The rearrangement uses TRBV2 and TRBJ1-3, with a tentative D call TRBD1 (6 bases). Trimming took 4 bases from V and 2 from J, leaving 12 bases between them. This CDR3 is 15 amino acids long. Germline V gives CDR1 SNHLY, CDR2 FYNNEI.

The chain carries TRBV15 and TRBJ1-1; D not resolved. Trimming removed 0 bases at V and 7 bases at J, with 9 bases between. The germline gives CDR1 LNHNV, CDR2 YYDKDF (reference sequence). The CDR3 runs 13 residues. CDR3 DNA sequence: TGTGCCACCAGCAGAGATACCACCAGTGAAGCTTTCTTT. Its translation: CATSRDTTSEAFF.